A single sample gave rise to the 24 T cell receptor beta chains below, sequenced in a study of breast tumors, draining lymph nodes, adjacent tissues. Breast cancer patients provided tissue from their axillary draining lymph nodes. TCRdb recomputed calls from the multiplex PCR reads with MiXCR, one row per CDR3 protein. The sample has some 150,000 distinct CDR3 sequences, more than 20% seen once; the top ten hold about 2.6%. The sequenced material came from axillary lymph node tissue. Receptors were obtained from a female donor with breast cancer. Some clones in this sample may be carry-over from other donors' samples.

Note on this clonotype: Its ends do not fully match the called genes, so a read error is possible. The rearrangement joins TRBV11-2 to TRBJ1-6; 8 bases are shared with TRBD1. CDR1 and CDR2 from the germline V gene are SGHAT and FQNNGV. CDR3 length equals 13 residues. The CDR3 is CASGFRQGTLLHF. The CDR3 region has the DNA TGTGCCAGCGGCTTCAGACAGGGGACACTCCTCCACTTT.

The rearrangement links TRBV18 to TRBJ2-1, with TRBD1 matching over 7 bases. The CDR3 extends over 15 amino acids. Germline CDR1 reads KGHSH; CDR2 reads LQKENI. The ends lost 4 bases at V and 9 bases at J; junction bases unmatched: 12. The CDR3 DNA sequence: TGTGCCAGCTCACTGTATACAGGGGAAGGGAGTGAGCAGTTCTTC. Protein sequence: CASSLYTGEGSEQFF.

This clonotype was seen at least ten times. V usage is TRBV29-1 and J usage is TRBJ2-2, with 8 bases fitting TRBD1. This CDR3 is built from 13 residues. V dropped 6 bases and J dropped 4; count of bases not matched to a gene: 4. CDR1 is SQVTM, CDR2 ANQGSEA, per germline. DNA for the CDR3: TGCAGCGTCCGGACAGGGATCACCGGGGAGCTGTTTTTT. Translation: CSVRTGITGELFF.

DNA for the CDR3: TGTGCCAGCACCCCATTAGGGACTAGTCGGAATGAGCAGTTCTTC. Residues: CASTPLGTSRNEQFF. The chain employs TRBV28 and TRBJ2-1; 8 bases match TRBD2. The CDR3 contains 15 residues. The V gene end was trimmed by 7 bases and the J gene end by 7 bases; junction bases not matched to a gene: 12. CDR1 is MDHEN, CDR2 SYDVKM, per germline.

This clonotype was observed at least ten times. In nucleotides, the CDR3 is TGTGCCAGCAGTTTGCCAAACAGGGACGAGCAGTACTTC. This codes for CASSLPNRDEQYF. The genes are TRBV28 and TRBJ2-7, with D possibly being TRBD1 (6 bases). Germline-derived CDR1 and CDR2 are MDHEN and SYDVKM. This CDR3 has 13 residues. The ends were cut back, 3 bases at V and 5 bases at J, with 11 bases in the middle. Variable domain in full (rest from reference TRBV28 and TRBJ2-7): DVKVTQSSRYLVKRTGEKVFLECVQDMDHENMFWYRQDPGLGLRLIYFSYDVKMKEKGDIPEGYSVSREKKERFSLILESASTNQTSMYLCASSLPNRDEQYFGPGTRLTVT.

This clonotype was recorded many times. This chain uses TRBV19 with TRBJ2-5; D possibly corresponds to TRBD1 (5 bases). CDR3 length: 14 residues. V was pared by 3 bases and J by 3 bases, with 11 bases between. From germline, CDR1 is LNHDA and CDR2 SQIVND (reference sequence). CDR3: CASSILGREETQYF. DNA for the CDR3: TGTGCCAGTAGTATCCTCGGCAGGGAAGAGACCCAGTACTTC. The whole variable domain, filled in from reference TRBV19 and TRBJ2-5, reads DGGITQSPKYLFRKEGQNVTLSCEQNLNHDAMYWYRQDPGQGLRLIYYSQIVNDFQKGDIAEGYSVSREKKESFPLTVTSAQKNPTAFYLCASSILGREETQYFGPGTRLLVL.

This clonotype was observed at least ten times. The chain carries TRBV13 and TRBJ2-5, with D hard to call. The V end was cut by 1 base, the J end by 2 bases, with 8 bases between. The germline V gene encodes CDR1 PRHDT and CDR2 FYEKMQ (reference sequence). The CDR3 loop spans 14 amino acids. The CDR3 here is CASSLAGRQETQYF. DNA for the CDR3: TGTGCCAGCAGCTTAGCGGGCAGACAAGAGACCCAGTACTTC.

In regard to this clonotype: A much larger clone lies one base from this, so it may be a read error. The gene calls are TRBV5-5 and TRBJ2-5; tentative D call: TRBD2 (5 bases). Germline assignment: CDR1 SGHKS and CDR2 YYEKEE (reference sequence). CDR3 length: 15 residues. CDR3 in DNA: TGTGCCAGCAGCCTGCCACCGGGGTTTGGAGAGGCCCAGTACTTC. This gives the protein CASSLPPGFGEAQYF.

This clonotype was found many times. V is TRBV5-8 and J is TRBJ2-3; D possibly corresponds to TRBD2 (6 bases). Trimming shortened V by 0 bases and J by 6 bases, and 11 bases separated the two germline ends. Germline CDR1 SGHTS, CDR2 YDEGEE. This CDR3 comprises 14 residues. The CDR3 here is CASSLGQTRDTQYF. CDR3 bases: TGTGCCAGCAGCTTGGGCCAGACTAGGGATACGCAGTATTTT.

This clonotype was detected many times. The chain couples TRBV5-1 to TRBJ2-1; TRBD2 might be the D (6 bases). The V end lost 0 bases, the J end lost 7 bases, and 8 bases lay between the germline ends. The CDR3 runs 13 residues. Germline assignment: CDR1 SGHRS and CDR2 YFSETQ. CDR3 residues: CASSLGLGNEQFF. CDR3 DNA sequence: TGCGCCAGCAGCTTGGGACTAGGGAATGAGCAGTTCTTC.

This clonotype showed up many times. This chain joins TRBV7-8 and TRBJ2-3, with 8 bases matching TRBD2. Germline CDR1 SGHVS, CDR2 FQNEAQ. V dropped 8 bases and J dropped 0; count of bases not matched to a gene: 10. The CDR3 has 16 residues. CDR3 sequence: CASSGGGGLSTDTQYF. The DNA of the CDR3 is TGTGCCAGCTCCGGGGGGGGCGGTTTAAGCACAGATACGCAGTATTTT.

This clonotype has ten or more counts. The rearrangement joins TRBV27 to TRBJ2-2; 10 bases match TRBD2. The CDR3 sequence is 17 residues long. After removal of 4 bases from V and 5 bases from J, the junction contained 10 bases not matched to a gene. Germline values: CDR1 MNHEY, CDR2 SMNVEV (reference sequence). CDR3 DNA sequence: TGTGCCAGCAGTTCCAGCGGGAGGGCCCGTGGGACCGGGGAGCTGTTTTTT. It is translated as CASSSSGRARGTGELFF.

This clonotype was seen more than once but under ten times. A single base separates this from a much larger clone, so it may be a read error. This rearrangement joins TRBV5-1 to TRBJ2-1; 8 nucleotides agree with TRBD2. The V gene end was trimmed by 0 bases and the J gene end by 15 bases; junction bases not matched to a gene: 2. Germline V CDR1 and CDR2: SGHRS, YFSETQ. The CDR3 has 11 amino acids. CDR3 DNA: TGCGCCAGCAGCTTGGGGCGGGAGGCGTTCTTC. Its protein product is CASSLGREAFF.

This clonotype was observed at least ten times. V is TRBV5-1 and J is TRBJ2-7, with 7 bases that match TRBD1. Germline loops: CDR1 SGHRS, CDR2 YFSETQ. Germline trimming cut 3 bases from V and 2 bases from J; bases unmatched to any gene: 8. CDR3 length equals 15 residues. The DNA of the CDR3 is TGCGCCAGCAGCTCCGGACAGGAGAGAACCTACGAGCAGTACTTC. It is translated as CASSSGQERTYEQYF. The full variable domain, rest sourced from reference TRBV5-1 and TRBJ2-7, is KAGVTQTPRYLIKTRGQQVTLSCSPISGHRSVSWYQQTPGQGLQFLFEYFSETQRNKGNFPGRFSGRQFSNSRSEMNVSTLELGDSALYLCASSSGQERTYEQYFGPGTRLTVT.

This clonotype was seen many times. The CDR3 is CSARGGSGADTQYF. The CDR3 DNA reads TGCAGTGCTAGAGGCGGGAGTGGGGCAGATACGCAGTATTTT. This chain uses TRBV20-1 with TRBJ2-3, with 7 positions matching TRBD2. After removal of 1 base from V and 4 bases from J, the junction contained 5 bases not matched to a gene. The CDR3 extends over 14 amino acids. Germline V gene lookup returns CDR1 DFQATT and CDR2 SNEGSKA (reference sequence).

This clonotype appeared many times. J is TRBJ1-2 and V is TRBV15; 9 nucleotides align to TRBD1. V lost 0 bases, J lost 4 bases, and 6 bases stayed unmatched. This CDR3 is built from 16 residues. Per the germline V gene, CDR1 is LNHNV and CDR2 is YYDKDF (reference sequence). The CDR3 is CATSRDQDRGGYGYTF. In DNA form, the CDR3 reads TGTGCCACCAGCAGAGATCAGGACAGGGGAGGCTATGGCTACACCTTC.

This clonotype was observed many times. The chain links TRBV7-2 to TRBJ2-2, with D possibly matching TRBD2 (5 bases). Germline V lookup: CDR1 SGHTA, CDR2 FQGNSA. Trimming removed 1 base at V and 8 bases at J, with 5 bases between. CDR3 size: 12 residues. The CDR3 loop reads CASSLGEGELFF. DNA for the CDR3: TGTGCCAGCAGCTTAGGGGAGGGGGAGCTGTTTTTT.

Worth noting for this clonotype: Possible read error: a much larger clone is one base away. The chain couples TRBV15 to TRBJ2-2; D call uncertain. CDR3 length: 14 residues. CDR1 and CDR2 (germline): LNHNV, YYDKDF (reference sequence). V shed 1 base and J shed 6 bases, with 9 bases lying between them. The CDR3: CATSRGESPGELFF. The CDR3 DNA sequence: TGTGCCACCAGCAGAGGAGAGTCACCCGGGGAGCTGTTTTTT. Using reference TRBV15 and TRBJ2-2 for the parts outside the CDR3, the full variable domain is DAMVIQNPRYQVTQFGKPVTLSCSQTLNHNVMYWYQQKSSQAPKLLFHYYDKDFNNEADTPDNFQSRRPNTSFCFLDIRSPGLGDTAMYLCATSRGESPGELFFGEGSRLTVL.

This clonotype came up many times. The chain recombines TRBV30 with TRBJ2-7, with D possibly TRBD1 on 5 matching bases. The CDR3 spans 12 residues. V lost 2 bases, J lost 4 bases, and 9 bases lay in between. The V gene's germline CDR1 is GTSNPN and CDR2 SVGIG (reference sequence). CDR3 nucleotides: TGTGCCTGGAGTCCTCAGGGTTACGAGCAGTACTTC. As protein: CAWSPQGYEQYF.

This clonotype was observed at least ten times. This sequence joins TRBV3-2 and TRBJ2-7; no DNA check was done on the table's D call, TRBD1. TRBV3-2 is a listed pseudogene. The CDR3 contains 14 residues. As DNA, the CDR3 is TGTGCCAGCAGCCAAGGGGACAGATACTACGAGCAGTACTTC. Its protein is CASSQGDRYYEQYF.

V is TRBV5-6 and J is TRBJ2-3, with TRBD2 matching over 9 bases. J was trimmed by 5 bases and V by 4 bases; bases with no gene match: 14. Looked up from germline, CDR1 is SGHDT and CDR2 is YYEEEE. The CDR3 totals 17 residues. CDR3 protein: CASSLPTSGNTVDTQYF. DNA for the CDR3: TGTGCCAGCAGCCTACCGACTAGCGGCAATACGGTAGATACGCAGTATTTT.

This clonotype was counted ten times or more. This rearrangement joins TRBV7-2 to TRBJ2-5; 16 bases map to TRBD2. With 1 base clipped from V and 4 bases from J, the junction kept 15 bases outside the gene matches. The CDR3 has 21 amino acids. Germline CDR1 reads SGHTA; CDR2 reads FQGNSA. The CDR3 protein is CASSLVSGTSGRALPGETQYF. The CDR3 DNA follows: TGTGCCAGCAGCTTAGTATCTGGGACTAGCGGGAGGGCCCTCCCAGGAGAGACCCAGTACTTC.

At least ten counts were recorded for this clonotype. The V and J genes are TRBV29-1 and TRBJ2-7; possibly TRBD1 for D (6 bases). This CDR3 has 13 amino acids. The germline V gene encodes CDR1 SQVTM and CDR2 ANQGSEA. The V end lost 2 bases, the J end lost 7 bases, and 15 bases lay between the germline ends. CDR3 DNA sequence: TGCAGCGTTGAAATAGCACAGGGCAATGAGCAGTACTTC. Translation: CSVEIAQGNEQYF.

This clonotype has only a few counts. The V and J genes are TRBV28 and TRBJ2-3, with 7 bases fitting TRBD1. The V segment lost 2 bases and the J segment 2 bases; nucleotides outside the gene matches: 7. Germline V gene lookup returns CDR1 MDHEN and CDR2 SYDVKM. The CDR3 runs 16 residues. The CDR3 loop is CASSLIPGQHTDTQYF. The CDR3 region has the DNA TGTGCCAGCAGTTTAATTCCGGGACAGCACACAGATACGCAGTATTTT.